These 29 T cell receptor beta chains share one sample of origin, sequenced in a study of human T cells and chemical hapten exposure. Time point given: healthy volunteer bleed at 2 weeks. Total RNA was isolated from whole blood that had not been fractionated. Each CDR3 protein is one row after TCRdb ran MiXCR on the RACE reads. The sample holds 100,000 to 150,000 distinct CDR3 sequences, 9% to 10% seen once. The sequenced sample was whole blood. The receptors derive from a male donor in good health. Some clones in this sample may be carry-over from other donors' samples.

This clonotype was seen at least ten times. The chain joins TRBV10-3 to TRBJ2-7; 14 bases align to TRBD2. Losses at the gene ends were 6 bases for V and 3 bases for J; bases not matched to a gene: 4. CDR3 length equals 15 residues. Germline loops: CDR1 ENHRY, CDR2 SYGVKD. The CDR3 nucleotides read TGTGCCATCAGCGCGGGACTAGCGGGGGACTACGAGCAGTACTTC. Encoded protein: CAISAGLAGDYEQYF.

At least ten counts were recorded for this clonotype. The CDR3 protein is CASSLTGRNTEAFF. The DNA of the CDR3 is TGTGCCAGCTCTTTGACAGGGAGAAACACTGAAGCTTTCTTT. The rearrangement links TRBV18 to TRBJ1-1; 7 positions agree with TRBD1. Germline trimming cut 6 bases from V and 2 bases from J; bases unmatched to any gene: 6. CDR1 is KGHSH and CDR2 is LQKENI in the germline V gene. The CDR3 extends over 14 amino acids.

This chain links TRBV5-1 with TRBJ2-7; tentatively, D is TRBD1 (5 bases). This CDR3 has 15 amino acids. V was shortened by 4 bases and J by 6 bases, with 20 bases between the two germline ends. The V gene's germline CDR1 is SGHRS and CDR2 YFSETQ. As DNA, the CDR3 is TGCGCCAGCAGCCGATTCGACAGTGGCCTGGGCGAGCAGTACTTC. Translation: CASSRFDSGLGEQYF.

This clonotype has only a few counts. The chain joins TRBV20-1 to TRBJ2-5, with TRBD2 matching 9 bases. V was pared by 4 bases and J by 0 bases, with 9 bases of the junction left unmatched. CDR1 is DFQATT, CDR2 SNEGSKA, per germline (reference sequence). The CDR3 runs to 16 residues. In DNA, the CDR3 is TGCAGTGCTAACCCAGTGGTAGCGGGGGACCAAGAGACCCAGTACTTC. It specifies CSANPVVAGDQETQYF.

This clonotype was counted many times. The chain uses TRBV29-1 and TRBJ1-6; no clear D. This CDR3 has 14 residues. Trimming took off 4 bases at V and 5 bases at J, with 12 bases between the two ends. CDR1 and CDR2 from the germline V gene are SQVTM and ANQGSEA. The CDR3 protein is CSVASADNNSPLHF. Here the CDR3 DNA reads TGCAGCGTTGCCTCGGCAGATAATAATTCACCCCTCCACTTT.

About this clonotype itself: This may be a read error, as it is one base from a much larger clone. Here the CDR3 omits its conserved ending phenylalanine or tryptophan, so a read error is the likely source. The CDR3 nucleotides are TGTGCCAGCAGTTACCCCGACAGGGGTCTGAACGAGCAGTACTTA. It specifies CASSYPDRGLNEQYL. This sequence joins TRBV6-2 or TRBV6-3 and TRBJ2-7; 8 bases map to TRBD1. The germline V gene has CDR1 MNHEY and CDR2 SVGEGT. This CDR3 has 15 residues. The trim removed 2 bases at V and 5 bases at J, leaving 8 bases unmatched.

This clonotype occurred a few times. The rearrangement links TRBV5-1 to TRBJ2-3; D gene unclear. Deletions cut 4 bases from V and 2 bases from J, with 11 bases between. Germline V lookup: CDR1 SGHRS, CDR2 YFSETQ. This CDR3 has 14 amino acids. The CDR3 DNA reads TGCGCCAGCAGCCCCCCCGCCGTCACAGATACGCAGTATTTT. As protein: CASSPPAVTDTQYF. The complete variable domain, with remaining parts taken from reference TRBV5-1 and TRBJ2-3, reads KAGVTQTPRYLIKTRGQQVTLSCSPISGHRSVSWYQQTPGQGLQFLFEYFSETQRNKGNFPGRFSGRQFSNSRSEMNVSTLELGDSALYLCASSPPAVTDTQYFGPGTRLTVL.

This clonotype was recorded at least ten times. CDR3 coding DNA: TGTGCCAGCAGCTTAAGGGCGAGGGACAGCCGAATCACAGATACGCAGTATTTT. Translated: CASSLRARDSRITDTQYF. The chain has TRBV7-9 and TRBJ2-3; 7 bases line up with TRBD1. The CDR3 covers 18 residues. V gave up 2 bases and J gave up 2 bases; unmatched junction bases: 13. Germline CDR1 is SEHNR and CDR2 is FQNEAQ (reference sequence).

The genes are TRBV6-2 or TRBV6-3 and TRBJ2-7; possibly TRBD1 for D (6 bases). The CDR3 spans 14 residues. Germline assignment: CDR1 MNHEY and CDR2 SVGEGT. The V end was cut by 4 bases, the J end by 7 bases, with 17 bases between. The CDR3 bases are TGTGCCAGCAGTTCTTACAGGGAGTCTCGGGAGCAGTACTTC. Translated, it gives CASSSYRESREQYF.

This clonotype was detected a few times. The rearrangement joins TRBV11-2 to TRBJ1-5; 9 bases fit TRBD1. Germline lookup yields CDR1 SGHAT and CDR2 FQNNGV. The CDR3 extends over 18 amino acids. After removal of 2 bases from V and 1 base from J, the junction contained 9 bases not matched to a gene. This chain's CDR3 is CASSLLDRGLYSNQPQHF. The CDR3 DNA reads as TGTGCCAGCAGCTTACTGGACAGGGGATTATACAGCAATCAGCCCCAGCATTTT.

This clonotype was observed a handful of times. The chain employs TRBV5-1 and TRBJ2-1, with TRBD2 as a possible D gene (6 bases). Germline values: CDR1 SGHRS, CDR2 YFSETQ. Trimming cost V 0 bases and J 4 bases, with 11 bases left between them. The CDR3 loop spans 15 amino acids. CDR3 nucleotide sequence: TGCGCCAGCAGCTTGGAGTCTAGCGCGTACAATGAGCAGTTCTTC. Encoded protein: CASSLESSAYNEQFF. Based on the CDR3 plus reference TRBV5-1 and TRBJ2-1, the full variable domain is KAGVTQTPRYLIKTRGQQVTLSCSPISGHRSVSWYQQTPGQGLQFLFEYFSETQRNKGNFPGRFSGRQFSNSRSEMNVSTLELGDSALYLCASSLESSAYNEQFFGPGTRLTVL.

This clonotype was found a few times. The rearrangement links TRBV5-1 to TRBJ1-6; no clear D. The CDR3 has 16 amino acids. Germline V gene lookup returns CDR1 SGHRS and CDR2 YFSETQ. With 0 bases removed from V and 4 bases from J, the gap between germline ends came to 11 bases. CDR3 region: CASSLAGIRYNSPLHF. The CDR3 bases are TGCGCCAGCAGCTTGGCCGGGATCCGATATAATTCACCCCTCCACTTT.

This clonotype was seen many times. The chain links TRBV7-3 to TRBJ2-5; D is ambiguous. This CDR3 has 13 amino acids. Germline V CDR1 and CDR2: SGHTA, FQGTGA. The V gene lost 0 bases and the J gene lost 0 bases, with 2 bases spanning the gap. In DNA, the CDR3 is TGTGCCAGCAGCTTAACGAACCAAGAGACCCAGTACTTC. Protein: CASSLTNQETQYF.

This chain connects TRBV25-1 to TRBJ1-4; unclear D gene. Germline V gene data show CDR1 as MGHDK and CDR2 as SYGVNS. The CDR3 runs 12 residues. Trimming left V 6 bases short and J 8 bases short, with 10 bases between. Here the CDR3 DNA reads TGTGCCAGCAGGGAGGGTGGCGAAAAACTGTTTTTT. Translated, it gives CASREGGEKLFF.

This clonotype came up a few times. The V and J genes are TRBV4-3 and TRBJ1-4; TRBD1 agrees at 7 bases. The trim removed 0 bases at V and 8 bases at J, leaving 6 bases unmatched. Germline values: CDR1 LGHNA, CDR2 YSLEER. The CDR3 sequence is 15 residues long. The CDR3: CASSQDRTGLEKLFF. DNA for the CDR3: TGCGCCAGCAGCCAAGACCGGACAGGACTAGAAAAACTGTTTTTT.

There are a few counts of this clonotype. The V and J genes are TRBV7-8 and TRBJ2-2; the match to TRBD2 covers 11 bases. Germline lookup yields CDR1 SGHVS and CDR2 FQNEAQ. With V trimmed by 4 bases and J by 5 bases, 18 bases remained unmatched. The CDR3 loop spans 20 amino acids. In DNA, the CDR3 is TGTGCCAGCAGCTCGACCTGGATCATAGCGGGAGGGCCGCGGACCGGGGAGCTGTTTTTT. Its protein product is CASSSTWIIAGGPRTGELFF.

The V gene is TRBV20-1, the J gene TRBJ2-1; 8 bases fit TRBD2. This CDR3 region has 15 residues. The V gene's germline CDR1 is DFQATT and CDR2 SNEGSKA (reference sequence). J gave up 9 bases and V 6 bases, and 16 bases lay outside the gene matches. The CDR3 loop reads CSALLSGRDWGEQFF. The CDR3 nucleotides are TGCAGTGCCCTCTTAAGCGGGAGAGATTGGGGTGAGCAGTTCTTC.

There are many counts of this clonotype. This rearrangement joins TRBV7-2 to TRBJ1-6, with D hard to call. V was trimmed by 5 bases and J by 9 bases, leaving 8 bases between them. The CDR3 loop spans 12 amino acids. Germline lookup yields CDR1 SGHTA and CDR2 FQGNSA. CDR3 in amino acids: CASSGLGSPLHF. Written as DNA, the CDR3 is TGTGCCAGCAGCGGGTTGGGTTCACCCCTCCACTTT.

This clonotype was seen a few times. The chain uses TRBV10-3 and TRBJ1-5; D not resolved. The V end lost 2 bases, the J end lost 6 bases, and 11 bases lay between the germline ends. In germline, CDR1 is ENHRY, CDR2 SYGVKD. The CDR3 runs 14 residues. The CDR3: CAISEAVAGQPQHF. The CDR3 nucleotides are TGTGCCATCAGTGAGGCAGTCGCAGGTCAGCCCCAGCATTTT.

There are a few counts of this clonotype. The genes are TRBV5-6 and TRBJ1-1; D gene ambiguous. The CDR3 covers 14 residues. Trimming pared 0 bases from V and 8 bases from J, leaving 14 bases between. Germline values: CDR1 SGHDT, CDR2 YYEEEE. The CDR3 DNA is TGTGCCAGCAGCTTGGCCTTAGTCGGCCGAGAAGCTTTCTTT. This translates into CASSLALVGREAFF. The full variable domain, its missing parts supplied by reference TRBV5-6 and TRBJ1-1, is DAGVTQSPTHLIKTRGQQVTLRCSPKSGHDTVSWYQQALGQGPQFIFQYYEEEERQRGNFPDRFSGHQFPNYSSELNVNALLLGDSALYLCASSLALVGREAFFGQGTRLTVV.

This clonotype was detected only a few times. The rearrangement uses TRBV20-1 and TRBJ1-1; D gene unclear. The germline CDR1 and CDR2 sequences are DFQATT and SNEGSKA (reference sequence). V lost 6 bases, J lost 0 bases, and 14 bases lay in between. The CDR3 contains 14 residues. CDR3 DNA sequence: TGCAGTGCCATGGGCAGCAATCTGAACACTGAAGCTTTCTTT. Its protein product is CSAMGSNLNTEAFF.

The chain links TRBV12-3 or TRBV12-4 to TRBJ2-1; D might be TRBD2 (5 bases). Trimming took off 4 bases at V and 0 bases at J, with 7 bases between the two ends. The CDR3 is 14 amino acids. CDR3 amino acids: CASSWRSSYNEQFF. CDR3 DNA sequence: TGTGCCAGCAGTTGGAGGAGCTCCTACAATGAGCAGTTCTTC.

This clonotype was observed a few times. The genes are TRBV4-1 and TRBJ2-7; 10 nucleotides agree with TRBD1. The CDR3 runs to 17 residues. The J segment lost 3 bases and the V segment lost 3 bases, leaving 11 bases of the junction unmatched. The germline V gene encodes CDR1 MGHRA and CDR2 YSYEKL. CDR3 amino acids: CASSQEPGQGLLYEQYF. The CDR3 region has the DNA TGCGCCAGCAGCCAGGAACCGGGACAGGGGCTCCTCTACGAGCAGTACTTC.

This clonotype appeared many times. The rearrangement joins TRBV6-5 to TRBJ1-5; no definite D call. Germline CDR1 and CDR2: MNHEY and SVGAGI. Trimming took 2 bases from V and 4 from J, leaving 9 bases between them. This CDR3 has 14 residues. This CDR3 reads CASSYGLGNQPQHF. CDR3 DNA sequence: TGTGCCAGCAGTTACGGGTTAGGGAATCAGCCCCAGCATTTT.

CDR3 DNA: TGCAGCGTTGAAACAACTAGCGATAGCACAGATACGCAGTATTTT. Translation gives CSVETTSDSTDTQYF. The rearrangement links TRBV29-1 to TRBJ2-3; 7 nucleotides align to TRBD2. The germline V gene encodes CDR1 SQVTM and CDR2 ANQGSEA. Trimming cost V 2 bases and J 0 bases; bases outside gene matches: 5. The CDR3 is made up of 15 amino acids.

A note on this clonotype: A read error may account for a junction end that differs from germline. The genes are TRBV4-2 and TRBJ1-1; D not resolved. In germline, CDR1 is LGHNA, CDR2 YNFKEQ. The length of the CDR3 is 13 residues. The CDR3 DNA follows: TGTGCCAGCAGCCAAGATACGGGCACTGAAGCTTCCTTT. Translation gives CASSQDTGTEASF.

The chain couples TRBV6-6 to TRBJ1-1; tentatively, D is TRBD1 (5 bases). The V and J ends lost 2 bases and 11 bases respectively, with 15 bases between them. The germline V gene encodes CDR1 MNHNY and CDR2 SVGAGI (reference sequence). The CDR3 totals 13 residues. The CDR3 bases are TGTGCCAGCAGTTACCAGAACGGGGCGGGCGCTTTCTTT. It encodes CASSYQNGAGAFF.

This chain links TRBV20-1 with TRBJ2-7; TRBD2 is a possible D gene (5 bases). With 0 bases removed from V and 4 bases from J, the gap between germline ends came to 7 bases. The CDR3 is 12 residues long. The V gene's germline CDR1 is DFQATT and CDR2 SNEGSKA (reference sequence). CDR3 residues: CSARDGIYEQYF. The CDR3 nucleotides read TGCAGTGCTAGAGACGGGATATACGAGCAGTACTTC.

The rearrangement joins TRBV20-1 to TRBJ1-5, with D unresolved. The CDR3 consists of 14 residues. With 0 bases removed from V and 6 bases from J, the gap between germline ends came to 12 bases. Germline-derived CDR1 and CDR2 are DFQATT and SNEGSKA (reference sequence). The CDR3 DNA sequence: TGCAGTGCTAGAGACCCACAGTCAATTCAGCCCCAGCATTTT. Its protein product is CSARDPQSIQPQHF.